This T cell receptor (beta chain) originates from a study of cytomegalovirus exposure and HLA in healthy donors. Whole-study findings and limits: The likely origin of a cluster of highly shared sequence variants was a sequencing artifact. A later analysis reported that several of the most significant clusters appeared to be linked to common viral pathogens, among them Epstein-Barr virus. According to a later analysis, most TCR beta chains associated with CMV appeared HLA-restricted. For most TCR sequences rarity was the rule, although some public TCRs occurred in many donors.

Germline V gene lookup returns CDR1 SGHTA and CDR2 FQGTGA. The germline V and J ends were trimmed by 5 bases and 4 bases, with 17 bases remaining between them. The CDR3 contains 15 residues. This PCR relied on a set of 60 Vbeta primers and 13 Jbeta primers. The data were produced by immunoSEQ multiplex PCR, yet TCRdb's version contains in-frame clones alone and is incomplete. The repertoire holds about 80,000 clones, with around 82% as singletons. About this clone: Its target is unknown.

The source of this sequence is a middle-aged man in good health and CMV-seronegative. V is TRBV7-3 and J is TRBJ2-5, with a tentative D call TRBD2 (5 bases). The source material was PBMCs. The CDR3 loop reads CASSPNSVSGETQYF. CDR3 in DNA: TGTGCCAGCAGCCCCAATAGCGTCTCGGGAGAGACCCAGTACTTC. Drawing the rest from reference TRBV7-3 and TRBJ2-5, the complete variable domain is GAGVSQTPSNKVTEKGKYVELRCDPISGHTALYWYRQSLGQGPEFLIYFQGTGAADDSGLPNDRFFAVRPEGSVSTLKIQRTERGDSAVYLCASSPNSVSGETQYFGPGTRLLVL.